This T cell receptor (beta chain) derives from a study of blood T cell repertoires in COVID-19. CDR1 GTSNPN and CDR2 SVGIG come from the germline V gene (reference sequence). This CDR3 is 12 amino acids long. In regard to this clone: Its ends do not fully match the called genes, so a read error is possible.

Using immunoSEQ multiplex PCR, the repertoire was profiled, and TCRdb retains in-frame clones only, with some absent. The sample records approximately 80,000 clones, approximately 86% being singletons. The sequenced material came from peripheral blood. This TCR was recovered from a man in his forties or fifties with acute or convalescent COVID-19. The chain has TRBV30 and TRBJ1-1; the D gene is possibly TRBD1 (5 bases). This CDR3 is CAWSPTRGGQTF. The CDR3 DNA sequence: TGTGCCTGGAGCCCTACGCGGGGCGGGCAGACATTT.